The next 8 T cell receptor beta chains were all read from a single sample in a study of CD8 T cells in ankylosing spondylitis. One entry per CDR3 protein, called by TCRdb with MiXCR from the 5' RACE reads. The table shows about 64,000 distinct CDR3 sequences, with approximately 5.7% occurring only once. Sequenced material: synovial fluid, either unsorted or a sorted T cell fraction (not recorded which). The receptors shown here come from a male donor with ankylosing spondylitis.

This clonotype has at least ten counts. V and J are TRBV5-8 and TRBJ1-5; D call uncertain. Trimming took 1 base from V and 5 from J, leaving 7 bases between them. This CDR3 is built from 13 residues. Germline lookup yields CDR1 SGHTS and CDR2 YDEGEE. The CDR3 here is CASSLWWDQPQHF. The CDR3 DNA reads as TGTGCCAGCAGCTTGTGGTGGGATCAGCCCCAGCATTTT.

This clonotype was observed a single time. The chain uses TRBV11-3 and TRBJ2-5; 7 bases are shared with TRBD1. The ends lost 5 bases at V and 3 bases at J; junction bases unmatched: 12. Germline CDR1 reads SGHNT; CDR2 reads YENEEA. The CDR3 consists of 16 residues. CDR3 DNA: TGTGCCAGCAGCCCGCGACAGGGTGTGGGTGAAGAGACCCAGTACTTC. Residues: CASSPRQGVGEETQYF.

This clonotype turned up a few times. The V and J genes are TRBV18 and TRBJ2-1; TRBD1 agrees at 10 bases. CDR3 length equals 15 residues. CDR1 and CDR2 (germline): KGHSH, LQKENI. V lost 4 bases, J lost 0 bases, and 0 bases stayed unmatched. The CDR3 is CASSRDRGSYNEQFF. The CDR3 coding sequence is TGTGCCAGCTCACGGGACAGGGGCTCCTACAATGAGCAGTTCTTC. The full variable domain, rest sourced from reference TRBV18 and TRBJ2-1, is NAGVMQNPRHLVRRRGQEARLRCSPMKGHSHVYWYRQLPEEGLKFMVYLQKENIIDESGMPKERFSAEFPKEGPSILRIQQVVRGDSAAYFCASSRDRGSYNEQFFGPGTRLTVL.

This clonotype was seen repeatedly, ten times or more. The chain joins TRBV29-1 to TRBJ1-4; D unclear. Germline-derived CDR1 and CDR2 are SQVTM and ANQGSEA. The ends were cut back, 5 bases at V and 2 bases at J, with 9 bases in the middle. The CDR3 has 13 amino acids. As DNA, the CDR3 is TGCAGCGTTCACGATGGGACTAATGAAAAACTGTTTTTT. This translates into CSVHDGTNEKLFF.

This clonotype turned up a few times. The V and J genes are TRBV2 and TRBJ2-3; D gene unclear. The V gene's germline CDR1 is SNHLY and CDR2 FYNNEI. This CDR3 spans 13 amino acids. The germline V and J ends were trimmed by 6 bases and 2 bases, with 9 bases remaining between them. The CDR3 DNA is TGTGCCAGCAGCGACACCTACACAGATACGCAGTATTTT. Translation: CASSDTYTDTQYF.

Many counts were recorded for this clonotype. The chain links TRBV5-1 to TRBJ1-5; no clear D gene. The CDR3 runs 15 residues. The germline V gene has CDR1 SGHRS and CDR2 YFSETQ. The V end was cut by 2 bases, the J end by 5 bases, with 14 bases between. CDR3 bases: TGCGCCAGCAGCTTCGACCCGGGCGAGGATCAGCCCCAGCATTTT. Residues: CASSFDPGEDQPQHF.

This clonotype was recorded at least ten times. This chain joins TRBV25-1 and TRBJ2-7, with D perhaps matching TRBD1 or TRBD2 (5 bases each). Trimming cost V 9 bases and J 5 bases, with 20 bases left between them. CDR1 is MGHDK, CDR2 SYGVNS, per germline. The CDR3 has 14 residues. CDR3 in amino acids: CASRGRGEVHEQYF. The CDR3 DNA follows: TGTGCCAGTAGGGGAAGGGGAGAGGTCCACGAGCAGTACTTC.

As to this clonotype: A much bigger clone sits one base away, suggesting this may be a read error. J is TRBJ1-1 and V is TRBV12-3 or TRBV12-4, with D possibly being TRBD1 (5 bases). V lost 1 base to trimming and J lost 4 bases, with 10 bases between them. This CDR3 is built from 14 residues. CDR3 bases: TGTGCCAGCAGTTTAGGGGACGGTTTCACTGAAGCTTTCTTT. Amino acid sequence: CASSLGDGFTEAFF.